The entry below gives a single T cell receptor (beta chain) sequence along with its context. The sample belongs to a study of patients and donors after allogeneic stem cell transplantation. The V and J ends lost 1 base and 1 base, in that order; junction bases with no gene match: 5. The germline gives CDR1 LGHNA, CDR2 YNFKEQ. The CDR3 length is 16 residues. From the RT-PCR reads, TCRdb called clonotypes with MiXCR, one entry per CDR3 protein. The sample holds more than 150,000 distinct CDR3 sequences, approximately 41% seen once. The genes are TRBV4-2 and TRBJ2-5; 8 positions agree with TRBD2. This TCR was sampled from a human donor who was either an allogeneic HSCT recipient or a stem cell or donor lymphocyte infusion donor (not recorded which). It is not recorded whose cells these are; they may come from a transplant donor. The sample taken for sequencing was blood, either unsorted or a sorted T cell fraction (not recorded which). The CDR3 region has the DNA TGTGCCAGCAGCCAAGTTAAAGCGGGAGCCCAAGAGACCCAGTACTTC. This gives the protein CASSQVKAGAQETQYF.